This TCR beta chain was obtained from a study of vaccination and CD4 T cells after COVID-19. Across the study: Six men and four women formed the convalescents, two being Hispanic. Stimuli were overlapping spike peptide pools of SARS-CoV-2 and three common cold coronaviruses (HCoV-NL63, HCoV-OC43, HCoV-229E). Each control was exposed to a CEFX pool, an HIV-1 Nef pool, or no peptide at all.

CDR3 length: 15 amino acids. The trim removed 5 bases at V and 4 bases at J, leaving 8 bases unmatched. Germline CDR1 is SGHTA and CDR2 is FQGNSA. This clonotype was seen only a few times. The antigen remains undetermined. Sample treatment: approximately nine-day PBMC culture with coronavirus spike peptide pools or control peptides (ViraFEST assay). Oncomine TCR Beta short-read sequencing was applied to DNA from cultured CD4+ T cells. Cultured CD4+ T cells yielded the extracted genomic DNA. A single record per CDR3 protein comes from TCRdb applying MiXCR to the PCR reads. The sample comprises about 19,000 distinct CDR3 sequences, 49% of which are singletons, and roughly 4% rests with the top ten.

V is TRBV7-2 and J is TRBJ2-5, with 9 bases fitting TRBD2. The sequence was obtained from a human donor who had recovered from COVID-19. Input material: CD4+ T cells from blood, cultured in vitro. The CDR3 is CASSRTGTSRETQYF. DNA for the CDR3: TGTGCCAGCAGCCGCACCGGGACTAGCAGAGAGACCCAGTACTTC.